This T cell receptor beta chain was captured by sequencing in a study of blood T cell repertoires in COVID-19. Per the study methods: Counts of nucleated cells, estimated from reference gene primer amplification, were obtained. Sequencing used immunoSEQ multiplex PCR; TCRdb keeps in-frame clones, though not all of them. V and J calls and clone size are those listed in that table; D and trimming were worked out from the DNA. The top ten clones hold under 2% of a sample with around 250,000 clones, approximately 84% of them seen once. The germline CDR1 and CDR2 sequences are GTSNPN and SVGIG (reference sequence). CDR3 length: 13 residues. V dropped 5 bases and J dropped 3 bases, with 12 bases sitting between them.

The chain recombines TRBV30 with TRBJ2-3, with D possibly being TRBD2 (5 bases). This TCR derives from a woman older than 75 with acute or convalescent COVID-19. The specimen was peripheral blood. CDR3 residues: CAWDRTSTDTQYF. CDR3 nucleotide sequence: TGTGCCTGGGATCGAACTAGTACAGATACGCAGTATTTT.